This record concerns one T cell receptor (beta chain) sequence. Via MiXCR, TCRdb re-called the RT-PCR reads, giving one row per CDR3 protein. The sample lists fewer than 75,000 distinct CDR3 sequences; around a quarter were seen once. The data belong to a study of patients and donors after allogeneic stem cell transplantation. This TCR was recovered from a human donor who was either an allogeneic HSCT recipient or a stem cell or donor lymphocyte infusion donor (not recorded which). It is not recorded whose cells these are; they may come from a transplant donor. Sequencing input: blood, either unsorted or a sorted T cell fraction (not recorded which).

The CDR3 loop reads CASSYSLPGGRGVNTEAFF. The CDR3 DNA sequence: TGTGCCAGCAGTTACTCGTTGCCAGGGGGTCGTGGGGTGAACACTGAAGCTTTCTTT. The chain carries TRBV6-5 and TRBJ1-1; 7 bases map to TRBD1. CDR1 and CDR2 (germline): MNHEY, SVGAGI. There are 19 residues in the CDR3. J was trimmed by 0 bases and V by 0 bases; bases with no gene match: 13.